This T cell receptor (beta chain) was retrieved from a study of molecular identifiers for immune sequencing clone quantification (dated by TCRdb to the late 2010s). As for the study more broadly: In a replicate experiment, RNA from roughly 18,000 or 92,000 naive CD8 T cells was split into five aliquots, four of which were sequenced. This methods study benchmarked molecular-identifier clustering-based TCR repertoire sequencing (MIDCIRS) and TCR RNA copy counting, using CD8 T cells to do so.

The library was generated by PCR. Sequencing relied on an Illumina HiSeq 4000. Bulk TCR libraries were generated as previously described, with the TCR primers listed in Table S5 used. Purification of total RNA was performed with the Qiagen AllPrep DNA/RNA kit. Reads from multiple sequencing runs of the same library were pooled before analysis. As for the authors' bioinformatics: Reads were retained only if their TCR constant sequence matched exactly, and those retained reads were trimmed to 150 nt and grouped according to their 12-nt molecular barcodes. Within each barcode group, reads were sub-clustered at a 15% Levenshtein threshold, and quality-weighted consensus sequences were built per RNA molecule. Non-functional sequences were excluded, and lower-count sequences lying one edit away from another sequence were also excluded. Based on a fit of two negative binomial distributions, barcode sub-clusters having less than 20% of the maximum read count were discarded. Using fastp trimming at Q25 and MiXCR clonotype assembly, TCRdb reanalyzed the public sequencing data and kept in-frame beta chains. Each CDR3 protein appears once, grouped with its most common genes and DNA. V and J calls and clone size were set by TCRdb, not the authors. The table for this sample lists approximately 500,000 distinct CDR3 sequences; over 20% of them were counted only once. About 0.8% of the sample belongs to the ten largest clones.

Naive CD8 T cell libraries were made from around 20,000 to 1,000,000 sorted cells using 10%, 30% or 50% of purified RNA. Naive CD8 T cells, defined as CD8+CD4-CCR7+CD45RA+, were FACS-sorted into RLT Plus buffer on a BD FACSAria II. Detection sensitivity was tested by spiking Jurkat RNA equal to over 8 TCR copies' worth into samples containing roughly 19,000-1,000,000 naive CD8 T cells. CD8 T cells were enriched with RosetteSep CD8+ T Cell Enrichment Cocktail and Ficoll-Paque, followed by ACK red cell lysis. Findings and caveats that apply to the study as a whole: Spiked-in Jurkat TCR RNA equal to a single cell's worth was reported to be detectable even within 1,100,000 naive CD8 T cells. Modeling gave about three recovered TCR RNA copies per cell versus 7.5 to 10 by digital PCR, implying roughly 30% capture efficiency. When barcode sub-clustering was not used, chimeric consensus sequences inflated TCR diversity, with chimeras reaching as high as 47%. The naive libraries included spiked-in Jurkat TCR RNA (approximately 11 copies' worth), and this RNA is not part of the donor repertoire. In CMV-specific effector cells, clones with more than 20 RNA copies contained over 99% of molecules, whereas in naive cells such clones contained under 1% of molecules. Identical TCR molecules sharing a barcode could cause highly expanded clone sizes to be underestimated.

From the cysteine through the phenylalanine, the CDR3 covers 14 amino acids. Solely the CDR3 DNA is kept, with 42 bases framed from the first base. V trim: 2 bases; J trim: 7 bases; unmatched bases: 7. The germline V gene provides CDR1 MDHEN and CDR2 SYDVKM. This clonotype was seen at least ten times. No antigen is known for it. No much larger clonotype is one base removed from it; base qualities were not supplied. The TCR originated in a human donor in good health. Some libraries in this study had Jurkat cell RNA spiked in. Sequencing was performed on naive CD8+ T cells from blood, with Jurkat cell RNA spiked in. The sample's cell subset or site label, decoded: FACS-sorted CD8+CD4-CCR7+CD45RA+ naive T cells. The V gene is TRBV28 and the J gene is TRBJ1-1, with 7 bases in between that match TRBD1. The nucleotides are TGTGCCAGCAGTTTAAGAGGGGGCTTGAGTGAAGCTTTCTTT. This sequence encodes CASSLRGGLSEAFF.